Listed here are 9 T cell receptor beta chains from one sample, sequenced in a study of T cell responses to AZD1222 COVID-19 vaccine. Using immunoSEQ multiplex PCR, the repertoire was profiled, and TCRdb retains in-frame clones only, with some absent. There are 150,000 to 200,000 clones in the sample; 94% occur only once, and approximately 0.58% lies in the top ten. The sample in question was peripheral blood, obtained on day 0 of AZD1222 vaccination. The receptor source for this set is an adult in good health.

In this sample, this clone turned up once. The rearrangement uses TRBV19 and TRBJ1-2; no definite D call. The CDR3 runs to 13 residues. Germline CDR1 reads LNHDA; CDR2 reads SQIVND (reference sequence). Trimming removed 4 bases at V and 5 bases at J, with 11 bases between. The CDR3 DNA sequence: TGTGCCAGTAGTACAAACCCGGGGTATGGCTACACCTTC. Encoded protein: CASSTNPGYGYTF.

This rearrangement joins TRBV3-1 (or the pseudogene TRBV3-2) to TRBJ1-3; D not certain. The CDR3 totals 15 residues. CDR1 is LGHDT, CDR2 YNNKEL, per germline (reference sequence). The germline V and J ends were trimmed by 6 bases and 0 bases, with 12 bases remaining between them. Here the CDR3 reads CASRDGIYSGNTIYF. The CDR3 nucleotides are TGTGCCAGCAGGGACGGGATTTACTCTGGAAACACCATATATTTT.

This sequence joins TRBV20-1 and TRBJ2-1; D gene unclear. The V end lost 3 bases, the J end lost 5 bases, and 2 bases lay between the germline ends. The CDR3 is 10 residues long. Germline V gene sequence: CDR1 DFQATT, CDR2 SNEGSKA (reference sequence). The CDR3 reads CSASHNEQFF. CDR3 bases: TGCAGTGCTAGCCACAATGAGCAGTTCTTC.

The V and J genes are TRBV28 and TRBJ2-3; maybe TRBD1 (6 bases). This CDR3 contains 13 residues. V dropped 8 bases and J dropped 4 bases, with 13 bases sitting between them. Per germline, CDR1 MDHEN and CDR2 SYDVKM. CDR3 residues: CASGRSGADTQYF. Written as DNA, the CDR3 is TGTGCCAGCGGAAGATCAGGGGCAGATACGCAGTATTTT.

The V gene is TRBV5-1, the J gene TRBJ2-5; no reliable D call. Deletions cut 2 bases from V and 1 base from J, with 3 bases between. The CDR3 loop spans 12 amino acids. In germline, CDR1 is SGHRS, CDR2 YFSETQ. The CDR3 loop reads CASSFPQETQYF. In DNA form, the CDR3 reads TGCGCCAGCAGCTTCCCCCAAGAGACCCAGTACTTC.

CDR3 nucleotides: TGTGCCAGCAGCGTAGACGGGGGAGAGACCCAGTACTTC. This sequence encodes CASSVDGGETQYF. The chain combines TRBV9 with TRBJ2-5; D possibly corresponds to TRBD2 (6 bases). This CDR3 has 13 residues. The germline V gene encodes CDR1 SGDLS and CDR2 YYNGEE. V lost 0 bases and J 4 bases, leaving 7 bases between the germline ends. Based on the CDR3 plus reference TRBV9 and TRBJ2-5, the full variable domain is DSGVTQTPKHLITATGQRVTLRCSPRSGDLSVYWYQQSLDQGLQFLIQYYNGEERAKGNILERFSAQQFPDLHSELNLSSLELGDSALYFCASSVDGGETQYFGPGTRLLVL.

This sequence joins TRBV28 and TRBJ1-1; possible D gene TRBD1, 6 bases. Germline CDR1 and CDR2: MDHEN and SYDVKM. V gave up 10 bases and J gave up 7 bases, with 16 bases separating them. This CDR3 has 12 amino acids. DNA for the CDR3: TGTGCCACTCTACAGGGCGTTGGTGAAGCTTTCTTT. As protein: CATLQGVGEAFF.

The chain joins TRBV24-1 to TRBJ1-5; 8 positions agree with TRBD1. This CDR3 has 14 amino acids. Germline V gives CDR1 KGHDR, CDR2 SFDVKD. Trimming removed 5 bases from V and 4 bases from J; junction bases left unmatched: 3. CDR3 residues: CATSATGGNQPQHF. CDR3 sequence (DNA): TGTGCCACCAGTGCCACAGGGGGAAATCAGCCCCAGCATTTT.

The rearrangement links TRBV4-1 to TRBJ2-7, with 11 bases lining up with TRBD2. The CDR3 loop spans 16 amino acids. Trimming at V came to 4 bases and at J to 7 bases, leaving 12 bases not matched to a gene. CDR1 and CDR2 from the germline V gene are MGHRA and YSYEKL. The chain's CDR3 is CASSPTGTSGGGEQYF. DNA for the CDR3: TGCGCCAGCAGCCCCACCGGGACTAGCGGAGGGGGGGAGCAGTACTTC.